The T cell receptor (beta chain) under discussion was sequenced for a study of T cell responses to AZD1222 COVID-19 vaccine. General study results and limits: Two AZD1222 administrations were followed by greater Spike-specific TCR breadth and depth. Donor demographics were predominantly white British with a female majority; clonal diversity may be underestimated.

Sequencing was performed with immunoSEQ multiplex PCR; in TCRdb, only in-frame clones are kept and a portion is missing. Of roughly 120,000 clones listed, 88% are singletons. A word on this clone: No antigen is known for it.

Sequencing used peripheral blood, obtained on day 0 of AZD1222 vaccination. This TCR was sampled from an adult in good health.

The CDR3 bases are TGCGCCAGCAGCTTGGTCTCAGGGCATAATGAAAAACTGTTTTTT. Encoded protein: CASSLVSGHNEKLFF. The chain uses TRBV5-1 and TRBJ1-4; TRBD1 is a possible D gene (5 bases). With 0 bases removed from V and 4 bases from J, the gap between germline ends came to 10 bases. CDR3 length: 15 residues. Germline CDR1 is SGHRS and CDR2 is YFSETQ.